Given below is one T cell receptor beta chain in context. Its binding antigen is unknown. Base quality data are lacking; no much larger clone is found one base away. Genomic DNA was extracted from sorted cells for sequencing of the TCRbeta CDR3 region. TCRbeta CDR3 regions were sequenced using the immunoSEQ Assay. TCRdb stores this immuneACCESS table with in-frame sequences only. Part of the clones is absent; in the studies checked, under half of the shortfall reflects unresolved V genes, and no reason is known for the rest. Within this sample are about 27,000 clones, with 85% to 90% of them counted one time only. Roughly a fifth of the sample lies in the top ten. These data belong to a study of OX40 agonist ivuxolimab in advanced cancers. Background for the entire study: Ivuxolimab, which targeted the costimulatory receptor OX40 (CD134), was an agonistic, fully human IgG2 monoclonal antibody. Intravenous ivuxolimab was administered to patients every 2 weeks at six dose levels: 0.01, 0.1, 0.3, 1.5, 3 and 10 mg/kg. Among the roughly 52 dose-escalation patients, roughly 20 had hepatocellular carcinoma, roughly 15 melanoma, 9 renal cell carcinoma and 9 head and neck cancer. In the dose-escalation cohort, over 65% of patients were male, and the mean age was roughly 60 years, with a range of roughly 20 to 80. Patients were allowed to have had prior anti-PD-1, anti-PD-L1 or anti-CTLA-4 therapy, and more than 35% of the dose-escalation patients had been treated with checkpoint inhibitors. Partial responses were achieved by three dose-escalation patients, of whom one had hepatocellular carcinoma and two had cutaneous melanoma. The purpose of peripheral TCRbeta sequencing was to test whether ivuxolimab changed TCR sequence diversity and led to clonal T-cell expansion. The paper reports the monotherapy dose-escalation portion (N of about 52 patients) of the phase I ivuxolimab trial. The study at large found these results: After ivuxolimab, more expanded clones were found on average in CD8+ T cells than in CD4+ T cells. Antigen specificity was not determined for the clonally expanded peripheral T cells. Clonal expansion of both CD4+ and CD8+ blood T cells was observed from baseline to week 6 at doses 0.1 to 3.0 mg/kg. Low levels of normalized T-cell clonal expansion were also seen in some patients who did not respond. In the 0.1-3.0 mg/kg groups, partial responders were among the patients with the lowest normalized peripheral clonal expansion, particularly in CD8+ T cells.

Patients with a history of autoimmune disease or receiving systemic immunosuppression were excluded from the trial. Peripheral blood for TCR sequencing was collected from all dose cohorts at baseline, on cycle 4 day 1, and on cycle 7 day 1. Samples were obtained from an open-label, multicenter, first-in-human phase I dose-escalation trial of ivuxolimab. Adults with locally advanced or metastatic head and neck squamous cell, hepatocellular, melanoma or renal cell carcinoma were enrolled in the trial. CD4+ and CD8+ T cells were sorted separately from peripheral blood before TCR sequencing. V loses 0 bases, J loses 0 bases, and the germline ends lie 7 bases apart. Counted from cysteine to phenylalanine, this CDR3 has 14 amino acids. The CDR3 DNA has 42 bases and is translated from base 1. CDR1 and CDR2 are read off the germline V gene as SGHTS and YDEGEE.

Recombination linked TRBV5-8 to TRBJ2-7, with the D gene too uncertain to name. This sequence was found in an adult with an advanced solid tumor such as melanoma, head and neck, liver or kidney cancer. Sequences were derived from CD4+ or CD8+ T cells sorted from blood, sampled in a trial of the OX40 agonist ivuxolimab. For the CDR3, the sequence is CASSLDISSYEQYF. The nucleotide sequence is TGTGCCAGCAGCTTGGACATCTCCTCCTACGAGCAGTACTTC.